The clone carrying this TCR beta chain was detected only a few times. Its matching antigen is unknown. Template switching created a universal primer site, and the cDNA included unique molecular identifiers. TCRdb reprocessed the 5' RACE reads with MiXCR, giving one entry per CDR3 protein. The sample shows 500,000 to 700,000 distinct CDR3 sequences, under 8.5% of them seen only once. These data originate in a study of identical twins. Study observations and caveats: The more abundant beta clonotypes in cord blood had fewer insertions, and memory repertoires did not show this.

The CDR3 sequence is 21 residues long. The ends were cut back, 8 bases at V and 0 bases at J, with 34 bases in the middle. Germline CDR1 and CDR2: MNHEY and SMNVEV (reference sequence). This same sample was also taken into another study, of yellow fever vaccine responses in identical twins.

The genes are TRBV27 and TRBJ1-2; D perhaps matches TRBD1 (5 bases). The TCR sequence derives from a woman aged 18-29 years in good health. Source material: PBMCs. In nucleotides, the CDR3 is TGTGCCAGCTGGGGCGCACCTACCTTCGAGAAGGGGCCTGCATCTAACTATGGCTACACCTTC. It specifies CASWGAPTFEKGPASNYGYTF.